This T cell receptor (beta chain) was identified in a study of blood T cell repertoires in COVID-19. Turning to the study itself: Both acute and convalescent COVID-19 samples were obtained from the United States, Italy and Spain. PBMCs, B-cell-depleted T cells, or T cells provided the cDNA or gDNA that made up the material.

This clone was seen a single time. The CDR3 extends over 13 amino acids. Germline V gene data show CDR1 as MNHNY and CDR2 as SVGAGI (reference sequence). V gave up 6 bases and J gave up 6 bases, with 14 bases separating them. Per the original methods: Estimation of nucleated cell counts relied on the amplification of reference gene primers. The assay was immunoSEQ multiplex PCR, and TCRdb's table has in-frame clones only and misses some. V and J calls and clone size are those listed in that table; D and trimming were worked out from the DNA. The data contain about 180,000 clones, 89% of them seen just once; the ten biggest clones take up less than 2%.

The clonotype comes from a man between 18 and 35 years old who had recovered from COVID-19. This sequence joins TRBV6-6 and TRBJ1-1, with D possibly TRBD1 on 5 matching bases. Sequencing was carried out using peripheral blood. CDR3 coding DNA: TGTGCCAGCAGCCCCGGGGGGTTCGCTGAAGCTTTCTTT. This gives the protein CASSPGGFAEAFF.